Below are 32 T cell receptor beta chains sequenced from a single sample in a study of control samples from healthy donors and cancer patients. Clones were sequenced by immunoSEQ multiplex PCR, and TCRdb holds only the in-frame ones, with some missing. The table has around 140,000 clones, about nine tenths seen once. The sample was blood. These receptors all stem from a man between 18 and 35 years old in good health.

This chain uses TRBV19 with TRBJ1-6, with 7 bases identical to TRBD1. The length of the CDR3 is 13 residues. Germline V CDR1 and CDR2: LNHDA, SQIVND (reference sequence). Trimming at V came to 7 bases and at J to 9 bases, leaving 6 bases not matched to a gene. Written as DNA, the CDR3 is TGTGCCAGTATTGACAGGGAAGGTTCACCCCTCCACTTT. Translated: CASIDREGSPLHF.

The rearrangement joins TRBV27 to TRBJ2-7; D might be TRBD1 (6 bases). The V gene's germline CDR1 is MNHEY and CDR2 SMNVEV (reference sequence). Trimming left V 5 bases short and J 6 bases short, with 17 bases between. The CDR3 spans 14 residues. The CDR3 region is CASSVQGPRGEQYF. CDR3 nucleotide sequence: TGTGCCAGCAGTGTTCAGGGGCCCCGCGGCGAGCAGTACTTC.

The chain uses TRBV30 and TRBJ2-1; 7 bases are shared with TRBD2. Germline assignment: CDR1 GTSNPN and CDR2 SVGIG (reference sequence). This CDR3 is 12 amino acids long. The ends lost 5 bases at V and 4 bases at J; junction bases unmatched: 2. For the CDR3, the DNA is TGTGCCTGGGGGGAGGGGTACAATGAGCAGTTCTTC. Protein: CAWGEGYNEQFF.

This clone has just one count. The chain recombines TRBV6-5 with TRBJ2-3, with 7 bases matching TRBD1. Trimming took 6 bases from V and 8 from J; bases not matched to a gene: 5. The germline V gene encodes CDR1 MNHEY and CDR2 SVGAGI. The CDR3 contains 12 residues. CDR3 residues: CASRNRGSTQYF. In nucleotides, the CDR3 is TGTGCCAGCAGGAACAGGGGTTCTACGCAGTATTTT.

In its sample, this clone was seen once. The chain is built from TRBV19 and TRBJ2-1, with a tentative D call TRBD1 (5 bases). The CDR3 contains 13 residues. Germline V CDR1 and CDR2: LNHDA, SQIVND (reference sequence). V dropped 7 bases and J dropped 4 bases, with 11 bases sitting between them. The CDR3 sequence is CASTQTVYNEQFF. CDR3 bases: TGTGCCAGTACCCAGACAGTTTACAATGAGCAGTTCTTC.

The V and J genes are TRBV27 and TRBJ1-2; D ambiguous. The ends were cut back, 3 bases at V and 4 bases at J, with 12 bases in the middle. The CDR3 is 14 amino acids. Germline V gene lookup returns CDR1 MNHEY and CDR2 SMNVEV (reference sequence). The DNA of the CDR3 is TGTGCCAGCAGTTTGAGTCCTCCGGCCTATGGCTACACCTTC. Translating it yields CASSLSPPAYGYTF.

V and J are TRBV30 and TRBJ2-5; D is uncertain. The CDR3 covers 12 residues. CDR1 and CDR2 (germline): GTSNPN, SVGIG (reference sequence). V lost 7 bases and J lost 5, with 14 bases in between. The CDR3 DNA reads as TGTGCCTCTCGGGTGTTTCTGGAGACCCAGTACTTC. It yields the protein CASRVFLETQYF.

The rearrangement uses TRBV7-9 and TRBJ2-1, with D unclear. The CDR3 has 14 residues. Trimming took off 0 bases at V and 5 bases at J, with 8 bases between the two ends. Germline CDR1 is SEHNR and CDR2 is FQNEAQ (reference sequence). CDR3 region: CASSLAALHNEQFF. CDR3 bases: TGTGCCAGCAGCTTAGCGGCCCTACACAATGAGCAGTTCTTC.

V usage is TRBV13 and J usage is TRBJ2-7; TRBD2 aligns across 12 bases. J was trimmed by 3 bases and V by 4 bases; bases with no gene match: 13. Germline CDR1 is PRHDT and CDR2 is FYEKMQ (reference sequence). The CDR3 runs to 18 residues. The CDR3 reads CASSSNLLTSGGSYEQYF. The DNA of the CDR3 is TGTGCCAGCAGCTCCAACCTACTGACTAGCGGGGGAAGCTACGAGCAGTACTTC.

This chain connects TRBV11-3 to TRBJ1-3; D gene unclear. The CDR3 totals 13 residues. V gave up 5 bases and J gave up 4 bases, with 9 bases separating them. Germline V gene data show CDR1 as SGHNT and CDR2 as YENEEA. The CDR3 reads CASSPSPGNTIYF. The CDR3 region has the DNA TGTGCCAGCAGCCCCTCGCCCGGAAACACCATATATTTT.

The genes are TRBV6-5 and TRBJ1-2; D is uncertain. The ends were cut back, 11 bases at V and 0 bases at J, with 7 bases in the middle. CDR1 MNHEY and CDR2 SVGAGI come from the germline V gene. The CDR3 loop spans 11 amino acids. The CDR3 loop is CASGTNYGYTF. Written as DNA, the CDR3 is TGTGCCTCCGGCACTAACTATGGCTACACCTTC.

The J gene is TRBJ2-3, the V gene TRBV6-1; 8 bases map to TRBD2. The CDR3 is 15 residues long. CDR1 is MNHNS and CDR2 is SASEGT in the germline V gene. V was clipped by 3 bases and J by 4 bases; unmatched bases: 6. This CDR3 reads CASSDGAGGADTQYF. In DNA, the CDR3 is TGTGCCAGCAGTGATGGGGCGGGGGGAGCAGATACGCAGTATTTT.

The CDR3 bases are TGTGCCAGCAGCCTTCCAGGACAAAGGGAAGAGCAGTACTTC. As protein: CASSLPGQREEQYF. The chain employs TRBV4-2 and TRBJ2-7; possibly TRBD1 for D (5 bases). The V and J ends lost 4 bases and 7 bases respectively, with 17 bases between them. This CDR3 is built from 14 residues. Germline V lookup: CDR1 LGHNA, CDR2 YNFKEQ.

As regards this clone: The junction shows a germline mismatch at one end, possibly a read error. The chain has TRBV20-1 and TRBJ1-2; the match to TRBD1 covers 9 bases. Germline values: CDR1 DFQATT, CDR2 SNEGSKA (reference sequence). The CDR3 consists of 11 residues. CDR3 protein: CSARGDRDLQF. In nucleotides, the CDR3 is TGCAGTGCTAGGGGGGACAGGGACCTCCAATTC.

This clone was seen just once. The chain links TRBV5-6 to TRBJ2-5; D uncertain. The CDR3 has 12 residues. Germline CDR1 is SGHDT and CDR2 is YYEEEE. V lost 4 bases to trimming and J lost 5 bases, with 9 bases between them. CDR3 DNA sequence: TGTGCCAGCAGCACCGATCGTGAGACCCAGTACTTC. Translating it yields CASSTDRETQYF.

This chain joins TRBV7-9 and TRBJ1-3, with a possible D match to TRBD1 (6 bases). The CDR3 consists of 15 residues. Germline CDR1 is SEHNR and CDR2 is FQNEAQ (reference sequence). Trimming stripped 5 bases from V and 1 base from J, with 12 bases between. The DNA of the CDR3 is TGTGCCAGCAGCACGGGACAAGCGTCTGGAAACACCATATATTTT. It codes for CASSTGQASGNTIYF.

This chain links TRBV5-1 with TRBJ1-1, with a possible D match to TRBD1 (5 bases). Trimming left V 0 bases short and J 4 bases short, with 13 bases between. CDR3 length equals 15 residues. CDR1 is SGHRS and CDR2 is YFSETQ in the germline V gene. CDR3 loop: CASSLAVGGGTEAFF. The CDR3 DNA is TGCGCCAGCAGCTTGGCAGTGGGGGGAGGCACTGAAGCTTTCTTT.

The CDR3 bases are TGTGCCAGCAGCCAAGGACTATTTACCAAAAACATTCAGTACTTC. As protein: CASSQGLFTKNIQYF. The J gene is TRBJ2-4, the V gene TRBV3-1 (or the pseudogene TRBV3-2); D is possibly TRBD2 (5 bases). The V gene's germline CDR1 is LGHDT and CDR2 YNNKEL (reference sequence). This CDR3 spans 15 amino acids. Trimming took 1 base from V and 2 from J, leaving 9 bases between them.

The J gene is TRBJ2-3, the V gene TRBV5-1, with D possibly matching TRBD1 (6 bases). Germline CDR1 SGHRS, CDR2 YFSETQ. The CDR3 runs to 15 residues. Trimming cost V 0 bases and J 0 bases, with 8 bases left between them. The CDR3 sequence is CASSLGGTSTDTQYF. The DNA for the CDR3 is TGCGCCAGCAGCTTGGGAGGGACAAGCACAGATACGCAGTATTTT.

The V gene is TRBV3-1 (or the pseudogene TRBV3-2), the J gene TRBJ1-5; D not certain. There are 15 residues in the CDR3. Looked up from germline, CDR1 is LGHDT and CDR2 is YNNKEL (reference sequence). Deletions cut 0 bases from V and 0 bases from J, with 6 bases between. The CDR3: CASSQDSYSNQPQHF. DNA of the CDR3: TGTGCCAGCAGCCAAGACAGCTATAGCAATCAGCCCCAGCATTTT.

The DNA for the CDR3 is TGCGCCAGCAGCTTGCAGGGGACTAACGAGCAGTACTTC. Translated: CASSLQGTNEQYF. The genes are TRBV5-1 and TRBJ2-7; tentatively, D is TRBD2 (7 bases). CDR1 and CDR2 from the germline V gene are SGHRS and YFSETQ. The length of the CDR3 is 13 residues. V gave up 1 base and J gave up 5 bases, with 10 bases separating them.

The chain combines TRBV7-9 with TRBJ2-3, with TRBD2 as a possible D gene (7 bases). This CDR3 has 15 amino acids. Between the trimmed V and J ends, which lost 5 bases and 2 bases, there was a span of 14 bases. The germline V gene encodes CDR1 SEHNR and CDR2 FQNEAQ (reference sequence). CDR3 sequence (DNA): TGTGCCAGCAGCCCCGCGGCGGGGGCCACAGATACGCAGTATTTT. This codes for CASSPAAGATDTQYF.

The chain combines TRBV29-1 with TRBJ1-5; D gene uncertain. CDR3 size: 13 residues. CDR1 SQVTM and CDR2 ANQGSEA come from the germline V gene. The V end lost 4 bases, the J end lost 10 bases, and 17 bases lay between the germline ends. For the CDR3, the DNA is TGCAGCGTTGTACTCCTCGAAGGAGGTCCCCAGCATTTT. Protein sequence: CSVVLLEGGPQHF.

The chain combines TRBV6-4 with TRBJ1-1; D may be TRBD1 (6 bases). Trimming removed 6 bases from V and 0 bases from J, with 11 bases in between. The germline V gene encodes CDR1 MRHNA and CDR2 SNTAGT. This CDR3 comprises 14 residues. In DNA, the CDR3 is TGTGCCAGCAGGGACAGTTTAATGAACACTGAAGCTTTCTTT. As protein: CASRDSLMNTEAFF.

The rearrangement uses TRBV7-9 and TRBJ2-5, with a weak D call TRBD2 (7 bases). The V gene's germline CDR1 is SEHNR and CDR2 FQNEAQ (reference sequence). Trimming pared 3 bases from V and 0 bases from J, leaving 11 bases between. The CDR3 runs to 15 residues. The CDR3 DNA follows: TGTGCCAGCAGCTTGGGCGGGGGCCACCAAGAGACCCAGTACTTC. Translating it yields CASSLGGGHQETQYF.

The rearrangement joins TRBV2 to TRBJ2-7, with D uncertain. Germline V gene sequence: CDR1 SNHLY, CDR2 FYNNEI. Trimming removed 6 bases at V and 7 bases at J, with 10 bases between. The CDR3 has 11 residues. The CDR3 here is CASSQSVEQYF. DNA for the CDR3: TGTGCCAGCAGCCAATCGGTTGAGCAGTACTTC.

The V and J genes are TRBV7-2 and TRBJ2-5; D is perhaps TRBD2 (8 bases). The CDR3 length is 18 residues. Germline lookup yields CDR1 SGHTA and CDR2 FQGNSA. The V and J ends lost 5 bases and 0 bases respectively, with 22 bases between them. The CDR3 DNA reads TGTGCCAGCAGCCCGAGGGGGCGGGGGGATCCGTACCAAGAGACCCAGTACTTC. Amino acids: CASSPRGRGDPYQETQYF.

V usage is TRBV19 and J usage is TRBJ2-3, with 12 bases that match TRBD1. Germline V gene data show CDR1 as LNHDA and CDR2 as SQIVND (reference sequence). The V gene end was trimmed by 3 bases and the J gene end by 5 bases; junction bases not matched to a gene: 6. This CDR3 is built from 16 residues. Here the CDR3 reads CASSIPGQGAGDTQYF. CDR3 DNA: TGTGCCAGTAGTATCCCGGGACAGGGGGCTGGAGATACGCAGTATTTT.

CDR3 amino acids: CASSVGGGGRDTQYF. CDR3 nucleotides: TGTGCCAGCAGCGTAGGAGGGGGGGGGCGAGATACGCAGTATTTT. The rearrangement joins TRBV9 to TRBJ2-3, with D maybe TRBD2 (7 bases). V gave up 0 bases and J gave up 5 bases, with 13 bases separating them. Germline CDR1 is SGDLS and CDR2 is YYNGEE. The CDR3 covers 15 residues.

V gene TRBV18 combines with J gene TRBJ1-6; no definite D call. V lost 3 bases, J lost 5 bases, and 8 bases lay in between. Per germline, CDR1 KGHSH and CDR2 LQKENI. The CDR3 has 14 amino acids. The CDR3 is CASSPRTDNSPLHF. The DNA of the CDR3 is TGTGCCAGCTCACCTCGGACGGATAATTCACCCCTCCACTTT.

The chain joins TRBV6-5 to TRBJ1-1; D is unclear. There are 13 residues in the CDR3. Germline V CDR1 and CDR2: MNHEY, SVGAGI. For the CDR3, the DNA is TGTTGGGTTAAGTCGGCCCTGAACACTGAAGCTTTCTTT. Its protein is CWVKSALNTEAFF.

This clone was recorded once. The V call is TRBV30, the J call TRBJ1-1; no firm D call. The ends were cut back, 2 bases at V and 0 bases at J, with 13 bases in the middle. Per germline, CDR1 GTSNPN and CDR2 SVGIG (reference sequence). The CDR3 covers 15 residues. CDR3 nucleotide sequence: TGTGCCTGGAGTAGCCCCCGGGGATTGAACACTGAAGCTTTCTTT. It specifies CAWSSPRGLNTEAFF.